This note documents a single T cell receptor (beta chain) sequence. In this sample, this clonotype turned up a few times. Its antigen remains undetermined. Per-nucleotide qualities are absent, and no much larger clonotype sits a single base away. The data derive from a study of T cells in Graves' hyperthyroidism and ophthalmopathy (dated by TCRdb to between 2017 and 2020). In the study overall: Peripheral blood was sampled at the time of initial diagnosis, prior to any treatment. A discovery cohort of roughly 100 patients, roughly 40 with Graves' ophthalmopathy and under 60 with stable Graves' hyperthyroidism, was used to find distinguishing TCR V-J signatures. TCR Vbeta CDR3 sequencing of 120 to 150 peripheral blood samples (under 45 ophthalmopathy, 75 or so hyperthyroidism and roughly 17 progressor patients) is reported in the paper. In addition, the study compared T-cell repertoires in thyroid tissue and in blood from 6 or 7 Graves' hyperthyroidism patients. For training and testing, the approximately 97 patients in the discovery cohort were randomly divided in a 7:3 ratio. Once sampling was done, hyperthyroidism patients were given methimazole at a starting dose of 30 mg daily, whereas ophthalmopathy patients were given high-dose intravenous methylprednisolone. An independent validation cohort of around 19 hyperthyroidism patients and about 15 patients who later progressed to ophthalmopathy tested prospective prediction of ophthalmopathy. General findings and caveats noted by the study authors: Ophthalmopathy was separated from stable hyperthyroidism by a 13 V-J signature model, with 85% to 90% sensitivity and roughly 81% specificity obtained in cross-validation and 80%/75% obtained in testing. Most expanded thyroid clonotypes (frequency above 0.001) were also detected in blood, suggesting blood repertoires may reflect thyroid immune responses. In validation, progression to ophthalmopathy was predicted by the model with more than 65% sensitivity and around 75% specificity, a median of about 6.4 months before onset. Sample size was not statistically predetermined, and investigators were not blinded to group allocation.

Stable Graves' hyperthyroidism was defined as the absence of progression to ophthalmopathy over 18 months of follow-up. Hyperthyroidism patients were newly diagnosed, had a disease duration of under 2 months, and were aged 18 to 65 years. Exclusion was applied to patients with uncontrolled infections, other autoimmune diseases, pregnancy or lactation. Diagnoses relied on clinical symptoms, serum thyroxine and TRAb, thyroid ultrasound and orbital computed tomography. PBMCs were isolated from about 9.1 ml of fresh peripheral blood by Ficoll-Paque density gradient centrifugation. Total RNA was extracted with Trizol reagent, and quality was checked on an Agilent 2100 Bioanalyzer. Amplification of TCR beta CDR3 regions was carried out from RNA transcripts. The first round of RT-PCR for the TCR CDR3 was performed with the HTBI primer set and the Qiagen OneStep RT-PCR kit. Libraries were constructed in a second round of multiplex PCR, after which size selection and purification were carried out. Sequencing of the libraries was done on an Illumina HiSeq2000 using paired-end 100 bp reads. Per the original workflow: Raw data were processed with SOAPnuke, discarding reads with adapters, uncalled bases, mean Phred below 15, or no exact constant-primer or identifier match. COPE v1.2.5 was used to merge high-quality paired reads, and clonotypes were defined as unique nucleotide sequences. MiTCR v1.1 was used to align the clonotypes against IMGT TRBV, TRBD and TRBJ reference segments. The analysis included only V-J combinations with a frequency above 0.0001, which together covered 99% to 99.2% of the repertoires. The TCS score was defined as F50 (clonal expansion) divided by E x V (chaos), with BLOSUM62-based TCRdist calculated between CDR3 peptides within each V-J. Welch's t-statistics and random forest reduced roughly 540 V-J features to some 14, which were used in a naive Bayes classifier (R e1071). The public sequencing data were trimmed at Q25 with fastp and processed into clonotypes with MiXCR by TCRdb, which kept only in-frame beta chains. Every distinct CDR3 protein forms one entry, paired with its most common genes and DNA. The V and J calls shown here were made by TCRdb, not taken from the authors' results. Here the sample has approximately 520,000 distinct CDR3 sequences; more than 20% occur a single time. Around 27% of the sample goes to the ten largest clones.

The sequencing input was blood. This sequence was found in a man younger than 35 with Graves' hyperthyroidism.

Here is the DNA: TGTGCCAGCAGCTTACGGACTAGCGGGGGCCAAGAGACCCAGTACTTC. This yields the protein CASSLRTSGGQETQYF. The V and J segments used are TRBV7-8 and TRBJ2-5, and TRBD2 aligns with 13 junction nucleotides. The germline V gene yields SGHVS for CDR1 and FQNEAQ for CDR2. The germline V and J ends show losses of 2 bases and 1 base respectively, and no gene match explains 1 base of the junction. Reading from cysteine to phenylalanine, the CDR3 counts 16 amino acids. CDR3 DNA is the only sequence kept; it has 48 bases, read in frame from the first base.